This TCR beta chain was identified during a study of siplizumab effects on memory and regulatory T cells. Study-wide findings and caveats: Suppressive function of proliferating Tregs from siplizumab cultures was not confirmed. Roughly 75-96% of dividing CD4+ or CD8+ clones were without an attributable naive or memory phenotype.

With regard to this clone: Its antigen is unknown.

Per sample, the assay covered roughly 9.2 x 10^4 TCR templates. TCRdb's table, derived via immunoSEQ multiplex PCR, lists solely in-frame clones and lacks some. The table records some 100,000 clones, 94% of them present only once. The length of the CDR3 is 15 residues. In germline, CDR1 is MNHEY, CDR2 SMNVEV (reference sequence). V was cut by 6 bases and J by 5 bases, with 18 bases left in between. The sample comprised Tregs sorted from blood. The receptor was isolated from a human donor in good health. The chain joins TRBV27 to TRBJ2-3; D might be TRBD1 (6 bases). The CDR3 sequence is CASRYTGKGRDTQYF. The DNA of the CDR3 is TGTGCCAGCAGATACACAGGGAAAGGAAGAGATACGCAGTATTTT.